One and the same sample provided the 9 T cell receptor beta chains below, sequenced in a study of T cells in Graves' hyperthyroidism and ophthalmopathy (dated by TCRdb to between 2018 and 2021). Receptor amplification or capture employed multiplex PCR. The instrument given in TCRdb is Illumina HiSeq 2000. The TCR beta CDR3 regions were amplified from the RNA transcripts. The TCR CDR3 was subjected to a first round of RT-PCR using the HTBI primer set and the Qiagen OneStep RT-PCR kit. TCRdb reanalyzed the raw reads on its own, using fastp at Q25 for trimming and MiXCR for clone calling, and kept in-frame beta chains. Entries that share a CDR3 protein sequence are merged under the most common genes and DNA. In all, the sample holds roughly 740,000 distinct CDR3 sequences, and roughly 15% of those were seen once. The top ten clones comprise roughly 8% of the sample. The material sequenced was blood. These receptor sequences come from a young man with Graves' hyperthyroidism.

In this sample, this clonotype turned up many times. This rearrangement joins TRBV28 to TRBJ2-7; D remains ambiguous. V was pared by 6 bases and J by 3 bases, with 6 bases between. Germline V gives CDR1 MDHEN, CDR2 SYDVKM. The CDR3 totals 11 residues. Written as DNA, the CDR3 is TGTGCCAGCAGCTTGTTCTACGAGCAGTACTTC. Translated, it gives CASSLFYEQYF.

This clonotype was detected only a few times. The CDR3 DNA reads TGTGCCAGCAGCTTAGGTGGAGCGGGAGCCGGGGAGCTGTTTTTT. Residues: CASSLGGAGAGELFF. V usage is TRBV11-3 and J usage is TRBJ2-2; 8 nucleotides agree with TRBD2. V gave up 1 base and J gave up 6 bases; unmatched junction bases: 4. Germline V gene data show CDR1 as SGHNT and CDR2 as YENEEA. This CDR3 is 15 amino acids long.

This clonotype was observed many times. The rearrangement uses TRBV12-3 or TRBV12-4 and TRBJ1-2, with 9 nucleotides matching TRBD1. After removal of 6 bases from V and 5 bases from J, the junction contained 7 bases not matched to a gene. This CDR3 is built from 14 residues. The CDR3 coding sequence is TGTGCCAGCAGACCAGGACAGGGGCGATATGGCTACACCTTC. Encoded protein: CASRPGQGRYGYTF.

This clonotype has ten or more counts. This chain links TRBV29-1 with TRBJ2-3; D is possibly TRBD2 (6 bases). This CDR3 comprises 16 residues. The V end lost 7 bases, the J end lost 2 bases, and 22 bases lay between the germline ends. Germline CDR1 is SQVTM and CDR2 is ANQGSEA. The CDR3 here is CSALGPRGSVTDTQYF. DNA for the CDR3: TGCAGCGCCTTGGGGCCGCGGGGCAGTGTCACAGATACGCAGTATTTT.

In this sample, this clonotype turned up many times. The chain has TRBV19 and TRBJ2-3, with 9 bases aligning to TRBD1. There are 16 residues in the CDR3. Losses at the gene ends were 5 bases for V and 5 bases for J; bases not matched to a gene: 11. Germline CDR1 LNHDA, CDR2 SQIVND (reference sequence). As DNA, the CDR3 is TGTGCCAGTAGTCCTCTCCCGGGACAGGGTTTAGATACGCAGTATTTT. Its protein product is CASSPLPGQGLDTQYF.

About this clonotype: A junction end diverges from the germline sequence, so it may reflect a read error. This chain connects TRBV9 to TRBJ2-3; D is unclear. Looked up from germline, CDR1 is SGDLS and CDR2 is YYNGEE. The CDR3 loop spans 13 amino acids. DNA of the CDR3: TGTACCAGCAGCGTAGTGTCAGCAGATACGCAGTATTTT. Amino acid sequence: CTSSVVSADTQYF.

This clonotype was detected ten times or more. The chain is built from TRBV19 and TRBJ2-5, with 9 bases matching TRBD1. CDR3 length: 13 residues. Losses at the gene ends were 4 bases for V and 4 bases for J; bases not matched to a gene: 1. In germline, CDR1 is LNHDA, CDR2 SQIVND (reference sequence). The CDR3 sequence: CASSTTGGETQYF. CDR3 nucleotides: TGTGCCAGTAGTACGACAGGGGGAGAGACCCAGTACTTC.

This clonotype was seen more than once but under ten times. The chain has TRBV24-1 and TRBJ2-2; possibly TRBD1 for D (7 bases). Trimming shortened V by 5 bases and J by 6 bases, and 18 bases separated the two germline ends. The germline V gene has CDR1 KGHDR and CDR2 SFDVKD. The CDR3 is made up of 16 amino acids. The CDR3 nucleotides are TGTGCCACCAGTGGCGGGGACAGCAGAACTTCCGGGGAGCTGTTTTTT. It yields the protein CATSGGDSRTSGELFF.

This clonotype occurred once. A read error may account for a junction end that differs from germline. The chain carries TRBV6-5 and TRBJ1-3; 7 bases match TRBD1. The CDR3 runs 17 residues. In germline, CDR1 is MNHEY, CDR2 SVGAGI. The CDR3 coding sequence is TGTGCCAGCAGTTACTCGCGGGACAGATCCTCTGGAAACACCATGTATTTT. This sequence encodes CASSYSRDRSSGNTMYF.